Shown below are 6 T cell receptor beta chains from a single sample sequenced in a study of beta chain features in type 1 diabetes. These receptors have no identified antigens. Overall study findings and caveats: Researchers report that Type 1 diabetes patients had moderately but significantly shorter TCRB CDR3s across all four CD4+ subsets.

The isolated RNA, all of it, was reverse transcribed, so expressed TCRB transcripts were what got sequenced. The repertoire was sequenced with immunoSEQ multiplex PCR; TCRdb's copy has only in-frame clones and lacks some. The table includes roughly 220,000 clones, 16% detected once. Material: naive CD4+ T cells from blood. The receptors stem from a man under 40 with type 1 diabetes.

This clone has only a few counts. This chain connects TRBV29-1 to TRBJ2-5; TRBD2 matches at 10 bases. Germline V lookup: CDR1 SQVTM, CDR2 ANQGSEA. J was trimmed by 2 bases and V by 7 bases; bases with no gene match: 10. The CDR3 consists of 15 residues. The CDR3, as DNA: TGCAGCGCGGGACTAGCGAGACTGCCACAAGAGACCCAGTACTTC. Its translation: CSAGLARLPQETQYF.

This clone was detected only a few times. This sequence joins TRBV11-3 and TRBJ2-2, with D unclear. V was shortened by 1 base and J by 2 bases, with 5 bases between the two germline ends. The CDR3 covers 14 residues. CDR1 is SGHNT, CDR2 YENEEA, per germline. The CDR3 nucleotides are TGTGCCAGCAGCTTAGGCAGAAACACCGGGGAGCTGTTTTTT. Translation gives CASSLGRNTGELFF.

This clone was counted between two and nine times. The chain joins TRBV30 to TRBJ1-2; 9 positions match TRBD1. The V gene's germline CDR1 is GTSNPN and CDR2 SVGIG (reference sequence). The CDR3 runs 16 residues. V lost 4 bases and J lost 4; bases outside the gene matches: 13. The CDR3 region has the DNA TGTGCCTGGACCCGGGGGGGACAGGGCTTTACCTATGGCTACACCTTC. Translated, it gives CAWTRGGQGFTYGYTF.

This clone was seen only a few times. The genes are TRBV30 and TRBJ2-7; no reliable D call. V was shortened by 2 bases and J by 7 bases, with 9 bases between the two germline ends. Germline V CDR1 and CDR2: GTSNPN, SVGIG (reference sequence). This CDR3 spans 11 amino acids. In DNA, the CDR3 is TGTGCCTGGAGTATCCGGCTGGAGCAGTACTTC. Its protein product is CAWSIRLEQYF.

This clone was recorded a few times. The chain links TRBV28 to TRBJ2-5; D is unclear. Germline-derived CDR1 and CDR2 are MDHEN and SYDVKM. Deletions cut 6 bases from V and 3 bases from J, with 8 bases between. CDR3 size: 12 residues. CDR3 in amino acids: CASRTSEETQYF. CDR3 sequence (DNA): TGTGCCAGCAGAACGTCGGAAGAGACCCAGTACTTC.

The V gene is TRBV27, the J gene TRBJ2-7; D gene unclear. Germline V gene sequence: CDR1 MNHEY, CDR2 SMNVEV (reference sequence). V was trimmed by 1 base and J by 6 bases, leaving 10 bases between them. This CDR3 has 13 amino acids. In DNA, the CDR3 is TGTGCCAGCAGTTTATTTTGGCGCTCCGAGCAGTACTTC. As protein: CASSLFWRSEQYF.